This TCR beta chain was documented in a study of blood T cell repertoires in COVID-19. A remark on this clone: A read error may account for a junction end that differs from germline.

Germline lookup yields CDR1 SGHDT and CDR2 YYEEEE. The length of the CDR3 is 13 residues. Here immunoSEQ multiplex PCR was the method, and the copy in TCRdb shows in-frame clones only, minus some. The repertoire consists of 200,000 to 250,000 clones, with roughly 84% occurring once and the leading ten covering around 6.5%. This sequence joins TRBV5-6 and TRBJ1-2; the match to TRBD1 covers 11 bases. The sequence came from a woman aged 35 to 49 who had recovered from COVID-19. Sequencing was performed on PBMCs or T cells enriched from blood (not recorded which). The CDR3 DNA follows: TGTGCCAGCAGCTTGGATCGGGGACAGGGGGACTCCTTC. It yields the protein CASSLDRGQGDSF.